The TCR beta chain described here comes from a study of T cells in Graves' hyperthyroidism and ophthalmopathy. RNA transcripts provided the source from which TCR beta CDR3 regions were amplified. First-round RT-PCR with HTBI primers amplified the TCR CDR3 region. MiXCR, applied by TCRdb to the multiplex PCR reads, yields one record per CDR3 protein. The sample comprises 350,000 to 450,000 distinct CDR3 sequences, about a sixth of which are singletons, and around 35% rests with the top ten. When hyperthyroidism was first diagnosed, the blood sample was taken, preceding any ophthalmopathy symptoms. From 10 ml of fresh peripheral blood, PBMCs were isolated. V lost 5 bases and J lost 5, with 18 bases in between. Germline CDR1 SGHTA, CDR2 FQGNSA. The CDR3 extends over 16 amino acids. As concerns this clonotype: Its antigen is unknown.

Broader study findings: The model forecast ophthalmopathy, anticipating it by a median around 6.5 months before onset. In simple terms, a model built on 13 V-J features told ophthalmopathy apart from stable hyperthyroidism.

The genes are TRBV7-2 and TRBJ2-2; a weak D match, TRBD2 (5 bases). The TCR comes from a woman aged 25 to 39 with Graves' hyperthyroidism that later progressed to Graves' ophthalmopathy. What was sequenced was blood. The chain's CDR3 is CASSSTLDWETGELFF. CDR3 bases: TGTGCCAGCAGCAGTACCTTGGACTGGGAAACCGGGGAGCTGTTTTTT.